This T cell receptor beta chain was captured by sequencing in a study of early T cells in non-severe SARS-CoV-2 infection. For the study at large: The input, bulk RNA from unsorted whole blood, was sequenced, and chains were unpaired.

This CDR3 is built from 14 residues. Germline values: CDR1 LGHDT, CDR2 YNNKEL (reference sequence). Trimming took 4 bases from V and 1 from J, leaving 10 bases between them. From the 5' RACE reads, TCRdb called clonotypes with MiXCR, one entry per CDR3 protein. The sample has around 89,000 distinct CDR3 sequences; around 15% are singletons. The source material was whole blood. The V call is TRBV3-1, the J call TRBJ1-1; D might be TRBD1 (5 bases). This receptor was taken from an adult who was a healthcare worker with PCR-confirmed SARS-CoV-2 infection or an uninfected control (not recorded which). The CDR3 bases are TGTGCCAGCAGCCGCGGGACTGAGAACACTGAAGCTTTCTTT. This codes for CASSRGTENTEAFF.